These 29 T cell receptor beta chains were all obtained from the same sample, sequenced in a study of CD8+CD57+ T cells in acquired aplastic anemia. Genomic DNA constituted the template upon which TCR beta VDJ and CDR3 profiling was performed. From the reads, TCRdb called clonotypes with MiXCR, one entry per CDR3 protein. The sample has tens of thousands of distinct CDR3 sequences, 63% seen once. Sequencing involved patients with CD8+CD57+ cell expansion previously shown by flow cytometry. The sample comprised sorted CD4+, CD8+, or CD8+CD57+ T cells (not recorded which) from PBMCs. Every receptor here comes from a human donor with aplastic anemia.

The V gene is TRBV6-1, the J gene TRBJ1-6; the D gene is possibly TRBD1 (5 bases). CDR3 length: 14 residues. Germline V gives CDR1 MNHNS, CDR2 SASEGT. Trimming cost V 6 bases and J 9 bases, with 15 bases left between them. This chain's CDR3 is CASRPDNVGSPLHF. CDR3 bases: TGTGCCAGCAGACCGGACAACGTGGGTTCACCCCTCCACTTT.

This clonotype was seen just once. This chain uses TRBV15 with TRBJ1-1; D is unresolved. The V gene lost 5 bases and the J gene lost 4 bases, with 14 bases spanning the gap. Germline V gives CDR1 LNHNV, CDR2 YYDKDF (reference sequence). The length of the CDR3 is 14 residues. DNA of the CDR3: TGTGCCACCAGCGTCCTCGGTGAAGGCACTGAAGCTTTCTTT. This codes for CATSVLGEGTEAFF. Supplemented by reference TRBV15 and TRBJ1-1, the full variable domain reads DAMVIQNPRYQVTQFGKPVTLSCSQTLNHNVMYWYQQKSSQAPKLLFHYYDKDFNNEADTPDNFQSRRPNTSFCFLDIRSPGLGDTAMYLCATSVLGEGTEAFFGQGTRLTVV.

CDR3 sequence (DNA): TGCAGCGTTGACGGGGTATCCATTTATGAGCAGTTCTTC. Translating it yields CSVDGVSIYEQFF. V and J are TRBV29-1 and TRBJ2-1, with D maybe TRBD2 (5 bases). V lost 3 bases, J lost 8 bases, and 14 bases lay in between. Germline V gene data show CDR1 as SQVTM and CDR2 as ANQGSEA. This CDR3 has 13 amino acids.

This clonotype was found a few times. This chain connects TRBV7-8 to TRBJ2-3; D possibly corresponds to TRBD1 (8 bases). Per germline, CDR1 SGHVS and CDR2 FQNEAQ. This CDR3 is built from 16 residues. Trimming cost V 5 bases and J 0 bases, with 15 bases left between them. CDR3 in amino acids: CASSRTGGGSTDTQYF. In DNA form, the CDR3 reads TGTGCCAGCAGCAGAACAGGGGGGGGGAGCACAGATACGCAGTATTTT.

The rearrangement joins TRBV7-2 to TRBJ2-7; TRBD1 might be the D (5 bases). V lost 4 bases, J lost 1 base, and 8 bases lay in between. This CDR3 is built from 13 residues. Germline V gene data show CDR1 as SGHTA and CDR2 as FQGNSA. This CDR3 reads CASSYGASYEQYF. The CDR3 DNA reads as TGTGCCAGCAGCTATGGGGCTTCCTACGAGCAGTACTTC.

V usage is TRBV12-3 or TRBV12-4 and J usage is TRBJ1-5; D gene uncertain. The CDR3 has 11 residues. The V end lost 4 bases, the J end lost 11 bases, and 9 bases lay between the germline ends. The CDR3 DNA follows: TGTGCCAGCAGTTCCCGCTTGGCCCAGCATTTT. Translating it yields CASSSRLAQHF.

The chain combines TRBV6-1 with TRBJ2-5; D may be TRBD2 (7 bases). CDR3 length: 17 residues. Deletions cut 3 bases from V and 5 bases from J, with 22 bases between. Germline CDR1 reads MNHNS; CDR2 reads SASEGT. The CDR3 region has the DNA TGTGCCAGCAGTGACCTCGGGGGGCGGACGTCCTTGGAGACCCAGTACTTC. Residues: CASSDLGGRTSLETQYF.

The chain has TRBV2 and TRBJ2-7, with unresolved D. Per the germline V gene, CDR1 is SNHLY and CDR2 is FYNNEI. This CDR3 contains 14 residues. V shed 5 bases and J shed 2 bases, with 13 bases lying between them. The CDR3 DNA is TGTGCCAGCAGTCTTATTGGGATGACCTACGAGCAGTACTTC. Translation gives CASSLIGMTYEQYF.

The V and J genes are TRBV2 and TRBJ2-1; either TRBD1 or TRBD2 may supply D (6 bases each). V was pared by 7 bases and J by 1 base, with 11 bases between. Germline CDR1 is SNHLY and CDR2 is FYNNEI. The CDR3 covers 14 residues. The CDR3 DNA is TGTGCCAGCAACCGCGGGACATCCTACAATGAGCAGTTCTTC. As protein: CASNRGTSYNEQFF. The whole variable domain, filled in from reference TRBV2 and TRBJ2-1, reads EPEVTQTPSHQVTQMGQEVILRCVPISNHLYFYWYRQILGQKVEFLVSFYNNEISEKSEIFDDQFSVERPDGSNFTLKIRSTKLEDSAMYFCASNRGTSYNEQFFGPGTRLTVL.

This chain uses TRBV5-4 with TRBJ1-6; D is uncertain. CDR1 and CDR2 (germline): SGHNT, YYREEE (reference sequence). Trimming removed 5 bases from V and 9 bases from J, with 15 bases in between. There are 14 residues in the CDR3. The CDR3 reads CASRSDTARSPLHF. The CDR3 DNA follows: TGTGCCAGCAGAAGTGACACAGCACGTTCACCCCTCCACTTT.

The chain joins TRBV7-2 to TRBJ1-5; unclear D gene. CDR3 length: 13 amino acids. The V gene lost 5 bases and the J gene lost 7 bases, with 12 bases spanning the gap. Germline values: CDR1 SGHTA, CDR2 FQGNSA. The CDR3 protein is CASSLTGSQPQHF. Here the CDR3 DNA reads TGTGCCAGCAGCCTGACGGGGTCGCAGCCCCAGCATTTT.

CDR3 amino acids: CATSRDKGPYEQYF. CDR3 DNA sequence: TGTGCCACCAGCAGAGATAAAGGTCCCTACGAGCAGTACTTC. The chain recombines TRBV15 with TRBJ2-7; D is uncertain. Germline V CDR1 and CDR2: LNHNV, YYDKDF (reference sequence). V dropped 0 bases and J dropped 2 bases, with 8 bases sitting between them. The CDR3 runs to 14 residues.

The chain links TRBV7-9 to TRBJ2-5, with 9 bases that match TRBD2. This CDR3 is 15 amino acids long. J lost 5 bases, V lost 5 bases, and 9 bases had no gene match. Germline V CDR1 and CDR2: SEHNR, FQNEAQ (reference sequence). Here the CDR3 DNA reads TGTGCCAGCAGCCCCTCGCGGAGCGGGAGGGAGACCCAGTACTTC. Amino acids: CASSPSRSGRETQYF.

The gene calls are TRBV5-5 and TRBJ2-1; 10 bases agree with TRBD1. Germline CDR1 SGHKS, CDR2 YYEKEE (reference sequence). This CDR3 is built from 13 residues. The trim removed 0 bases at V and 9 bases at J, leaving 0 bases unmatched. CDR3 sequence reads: CASSLGTGGEQFF. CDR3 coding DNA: TGTGCCAGCAGCTTGGGGACAGGGGGTGAGCAGTTCTTC.

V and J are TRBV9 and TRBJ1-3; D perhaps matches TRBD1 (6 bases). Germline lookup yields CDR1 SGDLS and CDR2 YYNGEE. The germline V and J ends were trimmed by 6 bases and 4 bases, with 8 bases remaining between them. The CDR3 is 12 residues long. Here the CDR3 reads CASTQGGNTIYF. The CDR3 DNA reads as TGTGCCAGCACCCAGGGGGGAAACACCATATATTTT.

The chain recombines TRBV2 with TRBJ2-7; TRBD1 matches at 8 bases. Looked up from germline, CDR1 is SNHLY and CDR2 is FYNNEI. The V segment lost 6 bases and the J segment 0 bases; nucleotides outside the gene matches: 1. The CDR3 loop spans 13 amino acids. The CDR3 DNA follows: TGTGCCAGCAGGGACAGGGACTCCTACGAGCAGTACTTC. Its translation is CASRDRDSYEQYF.

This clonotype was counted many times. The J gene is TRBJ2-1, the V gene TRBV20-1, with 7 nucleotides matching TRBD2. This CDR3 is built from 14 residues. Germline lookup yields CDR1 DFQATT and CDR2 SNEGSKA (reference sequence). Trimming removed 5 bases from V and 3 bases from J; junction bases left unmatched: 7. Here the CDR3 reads CSASVRTSYNEQFF. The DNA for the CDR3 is TGCAGTGCTTCCGTCCGGACTAGCTACAATGAGCAGTTCTTC.

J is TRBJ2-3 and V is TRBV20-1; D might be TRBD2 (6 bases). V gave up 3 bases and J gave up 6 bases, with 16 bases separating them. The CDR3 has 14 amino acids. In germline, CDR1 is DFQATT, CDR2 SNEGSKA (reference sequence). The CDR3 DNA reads TGCAGTGCTAGCCCCGGGGGTATTCGGGATACGCAGTATTTT. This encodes CSASPGGIRDTQYF.

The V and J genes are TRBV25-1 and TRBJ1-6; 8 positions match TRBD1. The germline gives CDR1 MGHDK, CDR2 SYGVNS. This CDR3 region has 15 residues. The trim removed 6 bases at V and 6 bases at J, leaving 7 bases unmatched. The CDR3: CASRHEDRGNSPLHF. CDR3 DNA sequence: TGTGCCAGCAGGCATGAAGACAGGGGTAATTCACCCCTCCACTTT. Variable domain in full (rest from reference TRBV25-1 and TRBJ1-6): EADIYQTPRYLVIGTGKKITLECSQTMGHDKMYWYQQDPGMELHLIHYSYGVNSTEKGDLSSESTVSRIRTEHFPLTLESARPSHTSQYLCASRHEDRGNSPLHFGNGTRLTVT.

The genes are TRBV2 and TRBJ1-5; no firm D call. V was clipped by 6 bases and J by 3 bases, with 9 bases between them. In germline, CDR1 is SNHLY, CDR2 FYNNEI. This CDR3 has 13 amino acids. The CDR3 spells CASRHRDNQPQHF. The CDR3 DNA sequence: TGTGCCAGCAGGCACCGAGACAATCAGCCCCAGCATTTT.

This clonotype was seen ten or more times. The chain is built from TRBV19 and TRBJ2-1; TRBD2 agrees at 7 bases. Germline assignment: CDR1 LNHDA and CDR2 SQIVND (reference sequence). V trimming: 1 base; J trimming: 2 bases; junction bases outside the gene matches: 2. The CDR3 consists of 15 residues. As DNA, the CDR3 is TGTGCCAGTAGTATAGCTAGCGGAGCCTACAATGAGCAGTTCTTC. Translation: CASSIASGAYNEQFF.

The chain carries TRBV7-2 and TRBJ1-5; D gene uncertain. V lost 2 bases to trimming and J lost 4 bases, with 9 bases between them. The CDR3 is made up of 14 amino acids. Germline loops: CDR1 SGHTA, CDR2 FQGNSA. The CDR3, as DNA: TGTGCCAGCAGCTTAATCGCGGAGAATCAGCCCCAGCATTTT. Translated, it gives CASSLIAENQPQHF.

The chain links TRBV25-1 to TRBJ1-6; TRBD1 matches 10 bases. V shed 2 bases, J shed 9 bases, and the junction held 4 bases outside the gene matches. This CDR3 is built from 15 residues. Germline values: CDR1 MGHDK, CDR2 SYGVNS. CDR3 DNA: TGTGCCAGCAGTGAAGTCAGGACAGGGGGTTCACCCCTCCACTTT. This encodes CASSEVRTGGSPLHF.

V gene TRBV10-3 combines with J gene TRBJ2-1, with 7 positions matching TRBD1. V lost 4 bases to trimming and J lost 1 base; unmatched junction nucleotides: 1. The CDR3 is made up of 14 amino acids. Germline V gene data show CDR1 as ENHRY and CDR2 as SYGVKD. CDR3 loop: CAISGQGSYNEQFF. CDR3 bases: TGTGCCATCAGTGGACAGGGATCCTACAATGAGCAGTTCTTC.

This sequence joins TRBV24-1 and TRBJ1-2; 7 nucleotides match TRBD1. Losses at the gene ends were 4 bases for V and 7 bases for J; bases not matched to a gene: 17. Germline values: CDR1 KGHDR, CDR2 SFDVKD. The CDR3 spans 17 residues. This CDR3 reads CATSDSTGASDMSGYTF. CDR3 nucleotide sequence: TGTGCCACCAGTGACTCAACAGGGGCCTCTGATATGAGTGGCTACACCTTC.

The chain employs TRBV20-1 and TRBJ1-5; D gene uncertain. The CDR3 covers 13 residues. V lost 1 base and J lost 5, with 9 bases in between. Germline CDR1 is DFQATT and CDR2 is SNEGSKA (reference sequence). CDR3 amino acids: CSARAVGYQPQHF. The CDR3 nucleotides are TGCAGTGCTAGAGCGGTGGGATATCAGCCCCAGCATTTT.

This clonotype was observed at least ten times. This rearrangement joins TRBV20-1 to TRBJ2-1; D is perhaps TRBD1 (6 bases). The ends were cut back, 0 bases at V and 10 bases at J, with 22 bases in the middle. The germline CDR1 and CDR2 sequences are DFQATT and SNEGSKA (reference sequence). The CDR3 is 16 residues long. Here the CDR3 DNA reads TGCAGTGCTAGAGAACTCCGGGACACAGGTTTGGAGGAGCAGTTCTTC. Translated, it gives CSARELRDTGLEEQFF.

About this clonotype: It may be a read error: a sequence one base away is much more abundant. The CDR3 loop is CASRETGPGELFF. In nucleotides, the CDR3 is TGTGCCAGCAGGGAAACGGGCCCCGGGGAGCTGTTTTTT. The chain combines TRBV12-3 or TRBV12-4 with TRBJ2-2; no clear D. The CDR3 is made up of 13 amino acids. V lost 6 bases and J lost 6, with 11 bases in between.

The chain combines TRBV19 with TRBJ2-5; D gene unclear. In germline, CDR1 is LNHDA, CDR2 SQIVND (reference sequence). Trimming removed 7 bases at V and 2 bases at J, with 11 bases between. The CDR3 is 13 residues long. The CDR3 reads CASNSQGQETQYF. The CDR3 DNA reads TGTGCCAGTAATAGTCAAGGGCAAGAGACCCAGTACTTC.